This entry features one T cell receptor beta chain sequence. Documented time point: blood 2 weeks post-SBRT. As for treatment: 15 Gy SBRT to primary tumor, nephrectomy 4 weeks later. The data stem from a study of radiation and T cells in renal cell carcinoma. The germline V and J ends were trimmed by 9 bases and 8 bases, with 25 bases remaining between them. The CDR3 is made up of 15 amino acids. CDR1 is SNHLY, CDR2 FYNNEI, per germline. Sequencing used immunoSEQ multiplex PCR; TCRdb keeps in-frame clones, though not all of them. The sample consists of about 120,000 clones, 81% of them appearing once. The origin of this receptor is a man aged 50 to 60 with renal cell carcinoma. V usage is TRBV2 and J usage is TRBJ1-2; possible D gene TRBD1, 5 bases. The starting material was blood, obtained from a patient whose treatment included radiotherapy and nephrectomy. CDR3 sequence reads: CASLGGSPANLGYTF. CDR3 DNA: TGTGCCAGTCTCGGGGGGTCCCCGGCGAATCTCGGCTACACCTTC.